This record concerns one T cell receptor beta chain sequence. The target of this receptor is not known. Per-base quality was not reported, and no clone a single base away is much larger than it. Receptors were amplified or captured by the immunoSEQ multiplex PCR assay. For the multiplex PCR, a mixture combining 60 forward primers for TCR Vbeta segments and 13 reverse primers for TCR Jbeta segments was used. The CDR3 region of rearranged TCR beta genes was amplified from genomic DNA by a multiplex PCR assay. Amplified TCR beta libraries were sequenced as 87-base-pair reads on the Illumina HiSeq System. The source study handled its data this way. A later analysis tallied roughly 80 million unique TCR beta chains across the 640 or so repertoires, and around 12 million of those chains were shared by two or more donors. A nearest-neighbor algorithm error-corrected the raw reads and collapsed the reads into unique sequences, merging closely related sequences to remove PCR and sequencing errors. V, D and J gene segments were assigned by aligning CDR3 sequences to IMGT reference sequences. For a sequence to be retained, a match of at least six nucleotides to both a V gene segment and a J gene segment was required. Rearrangements were classified as productive when the CDR3 lacked stop codons and remained in frame with V and J, and all other rearrangements were classified as non-productive. CDR3 was defined according to IMGT convention as the region running from the second conserved V-encoded cysteine to the conserved J-encoded phenylalanine. The earlier analysis of about 640 of the donors excluded any sequence lacking an unambiguous match to a single V gene segment. An earlier analysis of a few hundred of the donors classified V segments as functional when productive rearrangements were above 56.7% and as segregating when the standard deviation between donors was above 5%. A statistical classification framework was built to diagnose cytomegalovirus status from the catalog of TCR beta chain sequences. A later analysis assigned V and J genes by comparing TCR nucleotide sequences with IMGT/GENE-DB human TR gene sequences. In a later analysis, CDR3 sequences and most-parsimonious VDJ recombination scenarios were assigned using the TCRdist pipeline. In a later analysis, each TCR beta chain was defined by its CDR3 amino acid sequence together with its V-gene family, and reads without a unique V-gene family were excluded. To address suspected cross-contamination and a sequencing artifact, a later analysis removed roughly 580 highly shared, low-generation-probability nucleotide sequences. In a later analysis, a clonal expansion index for each public chain was calculated from normalized within-repertoire ranks of inferred template counts. In a later analysis, generation probabilities were computed using a VDJ recombination model fitted to out-of-frame rearrangements, and the results were checked against IGoR. In a later analysis, TCR-TCR, TCR-HLA and TCR-CMV co-occurrence was scored with hypergeometric tests, and a repertoire-size bias correction was applied to TCR pairs. To estimate false discovery rates, a later analysis permuted the HLA or CMV assignments 20 times. In a later analysis, co-occurring TCRs were grouped using DBSCAN, with TCRdist sequence similarity added in when clustering inside HLA-allele-positive subsets. For co-occurrence clustering, repertoires with fewer than 30,000 or more than 120,000 public chains were excluded, along with about five repertoires with anomalous nucleotide sharing. Entries here come from immuneACCESS through TCRdb and include only in-frame sequences with V and J called. Some clones fail to appear in such tables; in the studies checked, an unresolved V gene covers under half of the shortfall, and the cause of the remainder is unknown. V, J and clone size were drawn from that table, and D and trimming were deduced from the DNA. Within this sample are about 130,000 clones, with around 73% of them counted one time only. In total, the top ten clones hold 1.5% of the sample.

The cohort consisted of hundreds of healthy bone marrow donors. At the time of sampling, every cohort member was nominally healthy, though immune exposures that went unrecorded were likely present. The donor was CMV seronegative and was included in the group of several hundred seronegative cohort members. A peripheral blood sample was collected from each donor, and TCR beta sequencing was performed on peripheral blood mononuclear cells. The Qiagen DNeasy Blood Extraction Kit was used to extract genomic DNA from the blood cell samples. The data originate from a study of cytomegalovirus exposure and HLA in healthy donors (TCRdb year 2017). As for the study more broadly: In an earlier analysis of 587 of the donors, 276 Gb of sequence data and 100 million or so unique TCR beta sequences from about 179 million T cells were reported. Genome-wide SNP genotypes for about 65% of the roughly 670 donors were used in a later genetic analysis, which treated that subset as a discovery cohort. Besides the first cohort of about 730 subjects, a separate validation cohort made up of 95 to 150 different subjects was used. Donor age, sex, ethnicity and CMV serostatus were compiled alongside the repertoire data. To decide whether each TCR beta V gene segment behaved as functional or pseudogenic, an earlier analysis of approximately 600 of the donors relied on high-throughput TCR beta sequencing. The aim of the study was to test whether cataloging public T cell receptors could identify signatures of past pathogen exposure. All discovery cohort repertoires had been generated on a single sequencing platform. The later analysis used no new phenotypic data to find candidate immune exposures, relying instead on TCR beta sequences and their occurrence across donors. High-throughput TCR immunosequencing, statistical association of individual TCRs with disease status, and machine learning were combined to predict cytomegalovirus infection status. The study used immunosequencing to profile the T cell repertoires of some 600 subjects and linked those repertoires to cytomegalovirus serostatus. Roughly 5 DR-DQ haplotypes were treated as single units for association and clustering because of strong linkage in the cohort. A later analysis re-examined previously published TCR beta repertoires from about 670 donors and added high-resolution HLA genotyping to investigate patterns of TCR occurrence. Among almost 400 genotyped donors of the cohort, an average of roughly 240,000 unique TCR beta nucleotide sequences were sequenced per donor, roughly 18% of them non-productive. The number of donors typed differed by locus, with about 629-630 for A, B, C, DRB1 and DQB1, around 500 for DQA1, 600 to 610 for DPA1, and approximately 470 for DPB1. Among the roughly 400 genotyped donors, around 79% belonged to the genetic ancestry cluster associated with self-reported Caucasian donors. Both class I and class II loci were covered by HLA typing, at four-digit resolution. An early release covering about 600 HLA-typed donors comprised about 320 gigabases of sequencing data and 85 million to 100 million unique TCR sequences. The research as a whole found: When HLA alleles, especially DR and DQ, strongly co-occurred, TCR associations were difficult to assign to individual alleles. Around 16 rarely observed V segments, including chromosome 9 orphons, were excluded from the earlier analysis of a few hundred of the donors because counts were too low. An earlier analysis of around 540 of the donors showed that most TCR beta V segments appeared in productive rearrangements either about 90% or about 30% of the time, which broadly matched IMGT annotations. A later analysis reported that several top co-occurrence clusters appeared linked to parvovirus B19, influenza, CMV and Epstein-Barr virus. In both the original and validation cohorts, the classifier was reported to diagnose cytomegalovirus status with high specificity and sensitivity. The study gave a list of about 160 TCR beta chains associated with cytomegalovirus. HLA typing was unavailable for some donors at each locus, so association tests used only the typed subset. A further reported finding was that TCR beta sequences accurately predicted the HLA-A and HLA-B alleles for most subjects in the first cohort. Three of the identified cytomegalovirus-associated TCR beta chains were confirmed in vitro to be specific for cytomegalovirus antigens. Compared with the approximately 700-donor mean, donors in an Asian-associated ancestry cluster had fewer N-insertions in productive TCRs, according to a later genetic analysis. At a false discovery rate of 0.05, a later analysis linked some 17,000 TCR beta sequences to specific HLA alleles. An association between a missense DCLRE1C variant and V-gene and J-gene trimming of TCR beta chains was found in a later genetic analysis and replicated in an independent cohort. Because the 87-base-pair reads could not distinguish some IMGT-functional V segments, including TRBV6-2 and TRBV6-3, those segments were excluded. Linkage disequilibrium might explain the correlated functional status among segregating V segments, but an unknown experimental factor could not be excluded. According to a later analysis, most CMV-associated TCR beta chains appeared to be HLA-restricted, and the HLA associations seemed to be driven largely by CMV exposure. A group of highly shared sequence variants was considered likely to be a technical artifact of the sequencing pipeline. Most TCR sequences were observed very rarely across donors, whereas some public TCRs were present in many individuals. In this cohort, only TCR beta chains were sequenced, and detectable features were limited by the absence of alpha or paired-chain data. The authors suggested that the approach could potentially be extended to other disease states and immunological phenotypes. A later analysis found that TCR association rates varied across HLA loci, with DRB1 alleles showing the most associated TCRs and HLA-C alleles the fewest. The only immune exposure information available for the cohort was CMV serostatus. The presence/absence analyses assumed that sequencing depth was roughly uniform across donors, and that assumption may not be true. In a later analysis, HLA-associated TCR beta chains showed more clonal expansion and lower generation probabilities than non-associated chains that were equally common.

Deletion took 3 bases off V and 6 bases off J, with a span of 9 bases between the germline ends. The CDR3 has 14 amino acids, counting the end cysteine and phenylalanine. Solely the CDR3 DNA is kept, with 42 bases framed from the first base. CDR1 MDHEN and CDR2 SYDVKM were looked up in the germline V gene. The TCR comes from a female donor in good health and CMV-seronegative. Here the chain combines TRBV28 and TRBJ1-6, and TRBD1 may be the D gene, going by 6 matching bases. The sequenced material came from PBMCs. CDR3 loop: CASSFGGRNSPLHF. The DNA sequence reads TGTGCCAGCAGTTTCGGGGGGCGTAATTCACCCCTCCACTTT.